This entry lists 8 T cell receptor beta chains sequenced from one sample in a study of T cell responses to AZD1222 COVID-19 vaccine. Method: immunoSEQ multiplex PCR; TCRdb's copy keeps in-frame clones and lacks some. There are about 160,000 clones in the sample; roughly nine tenths occur only once, and roughly 3.3% lies in the top ten. Source: peripheral blood, taken 28 days after the second AZD1222 dose. Every receptor here comes from an adult who received the AZD1222 COVID-19 vaccine.

This chain connects TRBV18 to TRBJ2-1; the D gene is possibly TRBD1 (5 bases). The germline gives CDR1 KGHSH, CDR2 LQKENI. The CDR3 sequence is 15 residues long. Trimming stripped 1 base from V and 0 bases from J, with 7 bases between. The CDR3 sequence: CASSPRGSSYNEQFF. The CDR3 DNA reads as TGTGCCAGCTCACCACGGGGCAGCTCCTACAATGAGCAGTTCTTC.

This clone was found once. CDR3 sequence reads: CASSLVLETQYF. CDR3 sequence (DNA): TGTGCCAGCAGCTTGGTCCTAGAGACCCAGTACTTC. The chain is built from TRBV5-8 and TRBJ2-5; the D is unclear. V gave up 0 bases and J gave up 4 bases, with 4 bases separating them. The germline V gene encodes CDR1 SGHTS and CDR2 YDEGEE. The CDR3 is 12 residues long.

The count of this clone is one. The chain combines TRBV5-1 with TRBJ1-4, with a tentative D call TRBD1 (6 bases). Germline V gives CDR1 SGHRS, CDR2 YFSETQ. With 1 base removed from V and 0 bases from J, the gap between germline ends came to 7 bases. There are 15 residues in the CDR3. This CDR3 reads CASSLWTATNEKLFF. The DNA for the CDR3 is TGCGCCAGCAGCTTGTGGACAGCAACTAATGAAAAACTGTTTTTT.

The CDR3 spells CASSIVQGYGYTF. CDR3 nucleotide sequence: TGTGCCAGTAGTATCGTCCAGGGCTATGGCTACACCTTC. The chain combines TRBV19 with TRBJ1-2; the D gene is possibly TRBD1 (5 bases). The CDR3 is 13 residues long. V gave up 3 bases and J gave up 4 bases, with 9 bases separating them. In germline, CDR1 is LNHDA, CDR2 SQIVND (reference sequence).

The rearrangement joins TRBV4-1 to TRBJ2-7, with D maybe TRBD2 (6 bases). V lost 0 bases and J 4 bases, leaving 19 bases between the germline ends. Germline values: CDR1 MGHRA, CDR2 YSYEKL. CDR3 length: 17 amino acids. In nucleotides, the CDR3 is TGCGCCAGCAGCCAAGATCGGGAACTAGCCTGGTCTTACGAGCAGTACTTC. It yields the protein CASSQDRELAWSYEQYF.

The rearrangement uses TRBV29-1 and TRBJ2-7; 9 nucleotides align to TRBD2. CDR3 size: 14 residues. Germline V gene data show CDR1 as SQVTM and CDR2 as ANQGSEA. The junction had 9 bases not matched to a gene; V was cut back by 6 bases and J by 3 bases. The CDR3 loop reads CSVKTGLAGYEQYF. CDR3 bases: TGCAGCGTCAAAACGGGACTAGCAGGCTACGAGCAGTACTTC.

V usage is TRBV5-6 and J usage is TRBJ2-5; D ambiguous. CDR3 length equals 15 residues. CDR1 and CDR2 from the germline V gene are SGHDT and YYEEEE. V shed 4 bases and J shed 2 bases, with 15 bases lying between them. The CDR3 region has the DNA TGTGCCAGCAGCGGCGGAGATACGATACAAGAGACCCAGTACTTC. Its translation: CASSGGDTIQETQYF.

The chain couples TRBV5-4 to TRBJ2-7, with D perhaps TRBD2 (6 bases). The CDR3 covers 15 residues. The germline CDR1 and CDR2 sequences are SGHNT and YYREEE (reference sequence). V lost 4 bases and J lost 3, with 17 bases in between. The CDR3 region has the DNA TGTGCCAGCAGCCCCAGGGTAGCGGAGAGCTACGAGCAGTACTTC. This sequence encodes CASSPRVAESYEQYF.